This T cell receptor beta chain was retrieved from a study of OX40 agonist ivuxolimab in advanced cancers. Study-wide background: Ivuxolimab, an agonist antibody against OX40 (CD134), was given to patients. Patients undergoing dose escalation presented with hepatocellular carcinoma, melanoma, renal cell or head and neck cancer. Enrollees could have had prior anti-PD-1, anti-PD-L1 or anti-CTLA-4 therapy, which more than 30% had received.

TCRdb's copy holds only in-frame clones and misses some; the assay was immunoSEQ multiplex PCR. The table includes some 23,000 clones, over 70% detected once. Autoimmune disease history or systemic immunosuppression excluded patients. This clone is a singleton in its sample. Germline V gene sequence: CDR1 MGHRA, CDR2 YSYEKL. Trimming took off 1 base at V and 8 bases at J, with 3 bases between the two ends. This CDR3 contains 12 residues. The sequencing used CD4+ or CD8+ T cells sorted from blood, collected in a trial of the OX40 agonist ivuxolimab. The sequence was collected from an adult with an advanced solid tumor such as melanoma, head and neck, liver or kidney cancer. V usage is TRBV4-1 and J usage is TRBJ1-6; D is ambiguous. The CDR3 DNA reads as TGCGCCAGCAGCCAAGGGGATTCACCCCTCCACTTT. Residues: CASSQGDSPLHF.